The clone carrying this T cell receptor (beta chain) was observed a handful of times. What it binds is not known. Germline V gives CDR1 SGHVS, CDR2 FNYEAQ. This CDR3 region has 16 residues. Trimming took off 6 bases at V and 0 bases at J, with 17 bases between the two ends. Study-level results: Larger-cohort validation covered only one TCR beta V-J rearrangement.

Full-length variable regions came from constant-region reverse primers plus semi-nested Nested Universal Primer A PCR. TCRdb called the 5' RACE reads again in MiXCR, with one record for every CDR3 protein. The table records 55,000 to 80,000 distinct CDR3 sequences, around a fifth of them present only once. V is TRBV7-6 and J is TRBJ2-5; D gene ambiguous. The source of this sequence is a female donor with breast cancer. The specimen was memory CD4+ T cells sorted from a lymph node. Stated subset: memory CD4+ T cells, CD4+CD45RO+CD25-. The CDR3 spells CASSPPPATYQETQYF. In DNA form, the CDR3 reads TGTGCCAGCAGTCCCCCCCCAGCGACTTACCAAGAGACCCAGTACTTC.